This TCR beta chain was sequenced for a study of T cells after yellow fever vaccination. Findings and caveats of the study: A small share of clonotypes appeared in both CD4 and CD8 compartments.

This clonotype was seen more than once but under ten times. Its cognate antigen is unknown. CDR1 is KGHSH and CDR2 is LQKENI in the germline V gene. The CDR3 has 16 residues. V trimming: 3 bases; J trimming: 4 bases; junction bases outside the gene matches: 5. TCRdb used MiXCR to reprocess the 5' RACE reads, holding one entry per CDR3 protein. Counted here are 300,000 or so distinct CDR3 sequences, 10% to 15% occurring once; the ten biggest clones make up less than 0.55%. This specimen was CD4+ T cells sorted from PBMCs, taken 45 days after the yellow fever booster vaccination. The chain employs TRBV18 and TRBJ2-2; 10 nucleotides match TRBD2. This sequence was found in a man between 25 and 39 years old who received the YFV17D yellow fever vaccine. CDR3 region: CASSPFTSGITGELFF. The CDR3 nucleotides read TGTGCCAGCTCACCTTTTACTAGCGGGATCACCGGGGAGCTGTTTTTT. The variable domain in full, with the rest retrieved from reference TRBV18 and TRBJ2-2, is NAGVMQNPRHLVRRRGQEARLRCSPMKGHSHVYWYRQLPEEGLKFMVYLQKENIIDESGMPKERFSAEFPKEGPSILRIQQVVRGDSAAYFCASSPFTSGITGELFFGEGSRLTVL.